The 17 T cell receptor beta chains presented below share a single source sample, sequenced in a study of blood T cell repertoires in COVID-19 (dated by TCRdb to the early 2020s). The receptor library was made with the immunoSEQ multiplex PCR assay. TCRdb obtained this table from immuneACCESS and retained in-frame rearrangements with V and J assigned. These tables miss some clones; where compared with another copy, unresolved V genes account for less than half of the shortfall, and the remainder is unexplained. The sample profile shows approximately 220,000 clones; approximately 91% of them were found once. The biggest ten clones account for 0.65% to 0.85% of the sample. The sample comprised peripheral blood. The receptor source for this set is a man aged 35-49 years with acute or convalescent COVID-19.

This clone was counted only a few times. V usage is TRBV19 and J usage is TRBJ2-6; 7 bases align to TRBD1. Germline V lookup: CDR1 LNHDA, CDR2 SQIVND (reference sequence). This CDR3 spans 17 amino acids. V shed 4 bases, J shed 0 bases, and the junction held 6 bases outside the gene matches. The CDR3 is CASSRQGLRSGANVLTF. CDR3 bases: TGTGCCAGTAGTAGACAGGGCCTACGCTCTGGGGCCAACGTCCTGACTTTC.

This chain joins TRBV27 and TRBJ1-6; the match to TRBD1 covers 8 bases. The J segment lost 3 bases and the V segment lost 6 bases, leaving 10 bases of the junction unmatched. Per germline, CDR1 MNHEY and CDR2 SMNVEV (reference sequence). This CDR3 has 17 amino acids. In DNA form, the CDR3 reads TGTGCCAGCAGCCTAGGACAGGGAGAATTCTATAATTCACCCCTCCACTTT. It specifies CASSLGQGEFYNSPLHF.

This clone was counted a single time. V and J are TRBV30 and TRBJ2-2; tentative D call: TRBD1 (6 bases). Looked up from germline, CDR1 is GTSNPN and CDR2 is SVGIG (reference sequence). The CDR3 is made up of 14 amino acids. Trimming left V 3 bases short and J 4 bases short, with 12 bases between. The DNA of the CDR3 is TGTGCCTGGAGCGGGCAGGGGCTCACCGGGGAGCTGTTTTTT. It encodes CAWSGQGLTGELFF.

This clone showed up just once. V and J are TRBV2 and TRBJ1-6, with 11 bases identical to TRBD1. Germline V gene lookup returns CDR1 SNHLY and CDR2 FYNNEI. V shed 6 bases and J 7 bases; nucleotides not matched to a gene: 8. The CDR3 is 16 amino acids. CDR3 in DNA: TGTGCCAGCAGCAGGGACAGGGGGTGGGGAAATTCACCCCTCCACTTT. Translated, it gives CASSRDRGWGNSPLHF.

The chain carries TRBV12-3 or TRBV12-4 and TRBJ1-1, with D maybe TRBD1 (6 bases). The CDR3 loop spans 13 amino acids. Trimming removed 6 bases from V and 5 bases from J, with 13 bases in between. Written as DNA, the CDR3 is TGTGCCAGCAGCGCGGACCAGGGGACTGAAGCTTTCTTT. Protein product: CASSADQGTEAFF.

The chain has TRBV5-1 and TRBJ2-5; D remains unclear. Looked up from germline, CDR1 is SGHRS and CDR2 is YFSETQ. The CDR3 has 13 residues. Trimming took 2 bases from V and 1 from J, leaving 6 bases between them. The CDR3 reads CASSFGPQETQYF. The CDR3, as DNA: TGCGCCAGCAGCTTTGGCCCCCAAGAGACCCAGTACTTC.

The CDR3 DNA follows: TGTGCCACCAGTGATTTAAAACGGGACACGAAAAACTATGGCTACACCTTC. Translated: CATSDLKRDTKNYGYTF. The chain recombines TRBV24-1 with TRBJ1-2; weak D call: TRBD1 (6 bases). V gave up 1 base and J gave up 2 bases, with 16 bases separating them. The CDR3 length is 17 residues. Germline lookup yields CDR1 KGHDR and CDR2 SFDVKD.

This rearrangement joins TRBV2 to TRBJ1-6, with TRBD1 matching 7 bases. Looked up from germline, CDR1 is SNHLY and CDR2 is FYNNEI. The CDR3 loop spans 14 amino acids. Losses at the gene ends were 6 bases for V and 6 bases for J; bases not matched to a gene: 5. DNA of the CDR3: TGTGCCAGCAGAGCCGGGACAGTTAATTCACCCCTCCACTTT. Its protein is CASRAGTVNSPLHF.

The V and J genes are TRBV20-1 and TRBJ2-3, with TRBD1 as a possible D gene (5 bases). In germline, CDR1 is DFQATT, CDR2 SNEGSKA (reference sequence). The CDR3 runs 11 residues. The ends were cut back, 7 bases at V and 3 bases at J, with 8 bases in the middle. The CDR3 reads CSVGQTDTQYF. CDR3 nucleotides: TGCAGTGTGGGGCAAACAGATACGCAGTATTTT.

This rearrangement joins TRBV25-1 to TRBJ1-3, with D uncertain. The V end was cut by 5 bases, the J end by 4 bases, with 18 bases between. This CDR3 is built from 16 residues. CDR1 is MGHDK, CDR2 SYGVNS, per germline. The CDR3: CASSPNTNAAGNTIYF. The CDR3 DNA reads as TGTGCCAGCAGTCCAAACACCAATGCGGCCGGAAACACCATATATTTT.

This rearrangement joins TRBV7-2 to TRBJ1-2, with 8 bases aligning to TRBD1. Germline CDR1 and CDR2: SGHTA and FQGNSA. The CDR3 is made up of 17 amino acids. The trim removed 3 bases at V and 0 bases at J, leaving 9 bases unmatched. DNA of the CDR3: TGTGCCAGCAGCTTCAATCCGGGACAGGTAGCTAACTATGGCTACACCTTC. It is translated as CASSFNPGQVANYGYTF.

J is TRBJ2-5 and V is TRBV7-2; D gene ambiguous. CDR1 SGHTA and CDR2 FQGNSA come from the germline V gene. Trimming removed 3 bases at V and 1 base at J, with 6 bases between. The CDR3 has 13 residues. CDR3 nucleotide sequence: TGTGCCAGCAGCTTTCAGGTCCAAGAGACCCAGTACTTC. Protein sequence: CASSFQVQETQYF.

V usage is TRBV2 and J usage is TRBJ2-3; 14 bases are a match to TRBD2. The CDR3 runs to 18 residues. V gave up 6 bases and J gave up 7 bases; unmatched junction bases: 15. The germline CDR1 and CDR2 sequences are SNHLY and FYNNEI. The CDR3 is CASSAGTSGGERRNTQYF. CDR3 coding DNA: TGTGCCAGCAGCGCCGGGACTAGCGGGGGTGAGAGGAGAAATACGCAGTATTTT.

This clone was counted only a few times. The chain joins TRBV30 to TRBJ2-3; D gene uncertain. The V end lost 0 bases, the J end lost 0 bases, and 10 bases lay between the germline ends. CDR3 length: 15 amino acids. Germline V gives CDR1 GTSNPN, CDR2 SVGIG (reference sequence). The DNA of the CDR3 is TGTGCCTGGAGTGTAGCACTCTCTAGCACAGATACGCAGTATTTT. Translated, it gives CAWSVALSSTDTQYF. The variable domain in full, completed from reference TRBV30 and TRBJ2-3, reads SQTIHQWPATLVQPVGSPLSLECTVEGTSNPNLYWYRQAAGRGLQLLFYSVGIGQISSEVPQNLSASRPQDRQFILSSKKLLLSDSGFYLCAWSVALSSTDTQYFGPGTRLTVL.

The J gene is TRBJ2-3, the V gene TRBV5-1; 12 bases are shared with TRBD2. Trimming at V came to 4 bases and at J to 4 bases, leaving 4 bases not matched to a gene. There are 15 residues in the CDR3. Looked up from germline, CDR1 is SGHRS and CDR2 is YFSETQ. This CDR3 is CASSQLAGGPDTQYF. CDR3 in DNA: TGCGCCAGCAGCCAACTAGCGGGGGGCCCAGATACGCAGTATTTT.

This clone has only one observation. The V and J genes are TRBV27 and TRBJ2-7, with 11 nucleotides matching TRBD2. Trimming took 5 bases from V and 6 from J; bases not matched to a gene: 9. Germline CDR1 and CDR2: MNHEY and SMNVEV (reference sequence). The CDR3 is made up of 15 amino acids. The CDR3 loop is CASSPGTSGRGEQYF. Here the CDR3 DNA reads TGTGCCAGCAGTCCCGGGACTAGCGGACGGGGCGAGCAGTACTTC.

This chain links TRBV29-1 with TRBJ1-1, with 12 nucleotides matching TRBD1. V trimming: 4 bases; J trimming: 4 bases; junction bases outside the gene matches: 1. The CDR3 loop spans 13 amino acids. Germline lookup yields CDR1 SQVTM and CDR2 ANQGSEA. CDR3 in amino acids: CSVAGQGATEAFF. DNA of the CDR3: TGCAGCGTTGCGGGACAGGGGGCCACTGAAGCTTTCTTT.